A selection of T cell receptor beta chains follows, all from one sample in a study of beta chain features in type 1 diabetes. The assay was immunoSEQ multiplex PCR, and TCRdb's table has in-frame clones only and misses some. This sample has 600,000 or so clones, with over 12% found just once. Sequencing used naive CD4+ T cells from blood. The receptors come from a man between 18 and 35 years old with type 1 diabetes. Both conserved end residues are part of each CDR3. A D gene is named only where the DNA matches it firmly. The listing skips clone size in some rows; elsewhere it reads once, few, many or a size class.

abundance	v_gene	j_gene	d_gene	CDR3aa	CDR3nt
few	TRBV4-2	TRBJ1-4	TRBD1	CASSHPGPGTGDEKLFF	TGTGCCAGCAGCCACCCGGGACCCGGGACAGGAGATGAAAAACTGTTTTTT
-	TRBV4-2	TRBJ2-7	-	CASSQFTGSATSYEQYF	TGTGCCAGCAGCCAATTTACCGGGTCCGCGACCTCCTACGAGCAGTACTTC
few	TRBV9	TRBJ2-3	TRBD2	CASTHTSGVSTDTQYF	TGTGCCAGCACCCACACTAGCGGGGTTAGCACAGATACGCAGTATTTT
few	TRBV29-1	TRBJ2-3	-	CSVISGPGPEVDTQYF	TGCAGCGTCATTTCTGGCCCGGGACCCGAAGTGGATACGCAGTATTTT
-	TRBV7-2	TRBJ1-1	-	CASLRVWGMNTEAFF	TGTGCCAGCCTCCGGGTTTGGGGTATGAACACTGAAGCTTTCTTT
few	TRBV5-6	TRBJ2-3	-	CASTNRVWGPDTQYF	TGTGCCAGCACCAACAGGGTATGGGGACCAGATACGCAGTATTTT
few	TRBV19	TRBJ2-2	-	CASQGAGNTGELFF	TGTGCCAGTCAGGGCGCGGGGAACACCGGGGAGCTGTTTTTT
-	TRBV5-1	TRBJ2-7	-	CASSLISDEQYF	TGCGCCAGCAGCTTGATCTCGGACGAGCAGTACTTC
-	TRBV6-5	TRBJ2-7	TRBD2	CACSERESYEQYF	TGTGCCTGTTCAGAGCGGGAGTCCTACGAGCAGTACTTC
-	TRBV11-2	TRBJ2-1	TRBD2	CARKEAGVNEQFF	TGTGCCAGGAAAGAAGCGGGGGTGAATGAGCAGTTCTTC
-	TRBV5-1	TRBJ2-5	-	CASSFPRSETQYF	TGCGCCAGCAGCTTCCCGCGGAGCGAGACCCAGTACTTC
few	TRBV14	TRBJ2-1	TRBD1	CASSSRGWAGTGYNEQFF	TGTGCCAGCAGCTCACGCGGGTGGGCAGGGACAGGCTACAATGAGCAGTTCTTC
-	TRBV7-2	TRBJ1-2	-	CASSYEGLFYGYTF	TGTGCCAGCAGTTACGAAGGACTGTTCTATGGCTACACCTTC
-	TRBV30	TRBJ1-1	TRBD1	CAWSLQGMNTEAFF	TGTGCCTGGAGCCTACAGGGGATGAACACTGAAGCTTTCTTT
few	TRBV5-6	TRBJ2-2	-	CASSFLSMANTGELFF	TGTGCCAGCAGCTTTCTTTCGATGGCGAACACCGGGGAGCTGTTTTTT
-	TRBV4-1	TRBJ1-1	-	CASSLVVNTEAFF	TGCGCCAGCAGCCTGGTGGTGAACACTGAAGCTTTCTTT
-	TRBV23-1	TRBJ1-5	TRBD1	CASSPMSDRGNNQPQHF	TGCGCCAGCAGTCCAATGTCGGACAGGGGGAACAATCAGCCCCAGCATTTT
few	TRBV5-1	TRBJ2-2	-	CASSLEKGYTGELFF	TGCGCCAGCAGCTTGGAGAAAGGCTACACCGGGGAGCTGTTTTTT
-	TRBV28	TRBJ2-1	TRBD2	CASSSSGASGNEQFF	TGTGCCAGCAGTTCGTCGGGGGCTAGCGGGAATGAGCAGTTCTTC
few	TRBV23-1	TRBJ2-2	TRBD2	CAGYKIGAGTGELFF	TGCGCCGGCTATAAAATCGGAGCGGGAACCGGGGAGCTGTTTTTT
-	TRBV2	TRBJ2-3	-	CASKSDTDTQYF	TGTGCCAGCAAATCCGACACAGATACGCAGTATTTT
few	TRBV20-1	TRBJ1-2	-	CSAKEFYGYTF	TGCAGTGCTAAGGAATTCTATGGCTACACCTTC
few	TRBV4-1	TRBJ2-2	TRBD2	CASSHGAGVYTGELFF	TGCGCCAGCAGTCACGGAGCGGGAGTGTACACCGGGGAGCTGTTTTTT
-	TRBV19	TRBJ2-5	-	CASSVTVLQETQYF	TGTGCCAGTAGCGTTACAGTACTACAAGAGACCCAGTACTTC
few	TRBV7-2	TRBJ2-4	-	CASSLATLGKNIQYF	TGTGCCAGCAGCTTAGCCACTCTGGGGAAAAACATTCAGTACTTC
few	TRBV5-1	TRBJ1-5	-	CASSPEGDSNQPQHF	TGCGCCAGCAGCCCTGAGGGGGACAGCAATCAGCCCCAGCATTTT
-	TRBV10-3	TRBJ1-5	-	CAISEWGAMNQPQHF	TGTGCCATCAGTGAATGGGGGGCTATGAATCAGCCCCAGCATTTT
few	TRBV4-3	TRBJ1-2	-	CASSHSLGAYGYTF	TGCGCCAGCAGCCATTCGTTAGGGGCCTATGGCTACACCTTC
-	TRBV5-1	TRBJ2-5	-	CASASPREGETQYF	TGCGCCAGCGCCTCGCCGAGGGAAGGAGAGACCCAGTACTTC
few	TRBV7-6	TRBJ2-7	-	CASSVMDGSYEQYF	TGTGCCAGCAGCGTTATGGACGGGTCCTACGAGCAGTACTTC
-	TRBV6-1	TRBJ2-7	-	CASARVTEQYF	TGTGCCAGCGCCAGGGTTACCGAGCAGTACTTC
-	TRBV7-2	TRBJ2-7	-	CASSLMGSYEQYF	TGTGCCAGCAGCTTAATGGGCTCCTACGAGCAGTACTTC
-	TRBV27	TRBJ2-1	TRBD1	CASSLFGRGLGHEQFF	TGTGCCAGCAGTTTATTCGGCAGGGGGTTAGGCCATGAGCAGTTCTTC
-	TRBV11-2	TRBJ1-2	-	CASSLSRVNYGYTF	TGTGCCAGCAGCTTAAGTAGGGTGAACTATGGCTACACCTTC
few	TRBV19	TRBJ2-1	-	CASSAGTGRYNEQFF	TGTGCCAGTAGTGCCGGGACTGGACGTTACAATGAGCAGTTCTTC
-	TRBV7-9	TRBJ2-7	-	CASSPTGDEQYF	TGTGCCAGCAGCCCCACCGGGGACGAGCAGTACTTC
-	TRBV2	TRBJ2-7	-	CASSASYEQYF	TGTGCCAGCAGTGCTTCCTACGAGCAGTACTTC
few	TRBV4-3	TRBJ1-2	-	CASSQADTYGYTF	TGCGCCAGCAGCCAAGCAGACACTTATGGCTACACCTTC
few	TRBV18	TRBJ1-2	-	CASSPNSRNKRDGYTF	TGTGCCAGCTCACCTAACTCGAGGAACAAAAGAGATGGCTACACCTTC
few	TRBV6-6	TRBJ2-5	-	CASGIVKETQYF	TGTGCCAGCGGTATAGTTAAAGAGACCCAGTACTTC